The 2 T cell receptor beta chains listed next were all sequenced from one sample in a study of blood T cells in healthy people across ages. Primers used in a second PCR of roughly 7 to 12 cycles were a sample-barcoded 5' primer and a J-beta primer mix. TCRdb re-derived calls from the 5' RACE reads in MiXCR, one entry per CDR3 protein. Here the sample spans over a million distinct CDR3 sequences, 55% to 75% being singletons. Sample: blood. The receptor set was obtained from a man aged 18 to 35 in good health.

This clonotype has only a few counts. J is TRBJ2-1 and V is TRBV9, with 12 positions matching TRBD2. Germline loops: CDR1 SGDLS, CDR2 YYNGEE. The length of the CDR3 is 16 residues. The junction had 4 bases not matched to a gene; V was cut back by 1 base and J by 5 bases. The CDR3 DNA is TGTGCCAGCAGCGTACTACTAGCGGGAGGTCACAATGAGCAGTTCTTC. It translates to CASSVLLAGGHNEQFF.

This clonotype was observed a few times. The chain uses TRBV10-3 and TRBJ2-7; 10 nucleotides line up with TRBD1. The CDR3 totals 16 residues. Looked up from germline, CDR1 is ENHRY and CDR2 is SYGVKD. V shed 3 bases, J shed 4 bases, and the junction held 9 bases outside the gene matches. The CDR3 sequence is CAISDPGQGRAYEQYF. The CDR3 nucleotides read TGTGCCATCAGTGACCCGGGACAGGGGAGGGCATACGAGCAGTACTTC.